Listed below are T cell receptor beta chains from one sample, sequenced in a study of blood T cell repertoires in COVID-19. TCRdb's table, derived via immunoSEQ multiplex PCR, lists solely in-frame clones and lacks some. The data hold a few hundred thousand clones, with about 80% observed a single time. The sample was peripheral blood. Source of these receptors: a woman older than 75 with acute or convalescent COVID-19. Each CDR3 is given with its conserved first and last residue. The order of the fields is D gene, clone size, V gene, J gene, CDR3 protein, CDR3 DNA. A D gene is named only where the DNA matches it firmly. Where a row states a size, it is once, few, many or the class of an expanded clone; other rows omit it.

D: TRBD1; size: NA; V: TRBV19; J: TRBJ1-5; CDR3: CASSRTGGQPQHF; DNA: TGTGCCAGTAGTCGGACAGGAGGTCAGCCCCAGCATTTT
D: TRBD2; size: NA; V: TRBV19; J: TRBJ2-7; CDR3: CASSLRREHWYEQYF; DNA: TGTGCCAGTAGTTTGAGGCGGGAGCATTGGTACGAGCAGTACTTC
D: NA; size: NA; V: TRBV5-4; J: TRBJ1-1; CDR3: CASSPGQNMNTEAFF; DNA: TGTGCCAGCAGCCCCGGACAGAACATGAACACTGAAGCTTTCTTT
D: NA; size: many; V: TRBV20-1; J: TRBJ2-3; CDR3: CSASLSTDTQYF; DNA: TGCAGTGCTAGTCTGAGCACAGATACGCAGTATTTT
D: NA; size: NA; V: TRBV12-3/TRBV12-4; J: TRBJ1-2; CDR3: CASSLAGAQGYTF; DNA: TGTGCCAGCAGTTTAGCGGGGGCTCAAGGCTACACCTTC
D: NA; size: NA; V: TRBV3-1/TRBV3-2; J: TRBJ1-2; CDR3: CASSLREDRSGYTF; DNA: TGTGCCAGCAGCCTTCGGGAAGACCGAAGTGGCTACACCTTC
D: NA; size: NA; V: TRBV6-2/TRBV6-3; J: TRBJ2-5; CDR3: CASSYSPGHRTETQYF; DNA: TGTGCCAGCAGTTACTCGCCGGGACACCGGACAGAGACCCAGTACTTC
D: NA; size: NA; V: TRBV5-4; J: TRBJ1-1; CDR3: CASSPGVGGANTEAFF; DNA: TGTGCCAGCAGCCCCGGGGTAGGGGGGGCGAACACTGAAGCTTTCTTT
D: TRBD1; size: NA; V: TRBV29-1; J: TRBJ2-7; CDR3: CSAGDSPRLGYEQYF; DNA: TGCAGCGCTGGGGACAGTCCCCGATTGGGTTACGAGCAGTACTTC
D: TRBD2; size: few; V: TRBV5-1; J: TRBJ2-3; CDR3: CASSLTGRLAGDSGTDTQYF; DNA: TGCGCCAGCAGCCTGACAGGGCGACTAGCGGGAGACTCTGGCACAGATACGCAGTATTTT
D: NA; size: once; V: TRBV7-2; J: TRBJ1-2; CDR3: CASSAGGGYGYTF; DNA: TGTGCCAGCAGTGCTGGGGGAGGCTATGGCTACACCTTC
D: TRBD1; size: many; V: TRBV9; J: TRBJ2-1; CDR3: CASSVDGLGQGVNEQFF; DNA: TGTGCCAGCAGCGTAGATGGTTTAGGACAGGGGGTCAATGAGCAGTTCTTC
D: TRBD1; size: NA; V: TRBV19; J: TRBJ2-1; CDR3: CASRRDSVNEQFF; DNA: TGTGCCAGTAGACGGGACAGTGTCAATGAGCAGTTCTTC
D: TRBD1; size: NA; V: TRBV2; J: TRBJ2-3; CDR3: CASTRRRGRTDTQYF; DNA: TGTGCCAGCACCCGACGAAGGGGGCGTACAGATACGCAGTATTTT
D: TRBD1; size: NA; V: TRBV5-1; J: TRBJ1-2; CDR3: CASSAELQGFYGYTF; DNA: TGCGCCAGCAGCGCTGAATTACAGGGGTTCTATGGCTACACCTTC
D: TRBD2; size: once; V: TRBV19; J: TRBJ2-3; CDR3: CASSKYRTSGSSDTQYF; DNA: TGTGCCAGTAGCAAATACCGGACTAGCGGGAGTAGTGATACGCAGTATTTT
D: NA; size: NA; V: TRBV5-1; J: TRBJ2-7; CDR3: CASSTGDMFYEQYF; DNA: TGCGCCAGCAGTACCGGGGACATGTTCTACGAGCAGTACTTC
D: NA; size: NA; V: TRBV18; J: TRBJ1-5; CDR3: CASSQGIDNQPQHF; DNA: TGTGCCAGCTCACAGGGGATCGACAATCAGCCCCAGCATTTT
D: NA; size: once; V: TRBV29-1; J: TRBJ2-3; CDR3: CSVQQGGAQYF; DNA: TGCAGCGTTCAACAGGGAGGGGCGCAGTATTTT
D: TRBD1; size: NA; V: TRBV11-2; J: TRBJ2-7; CDR3: CASSSEPGQGHRSYEQYF; DNA: TGTGCCAGCAGCTCGGAACCGGGACAGGGCCATAGGTCCTACGAGCAGTACTTC
D: TRBD1; size: NA; V: TRBV2; J: TRBJ2-5; CDR3: CASSGPWTGGGETQYF; DNA: TGTGCCAGCAGTGGGCCCTGGACAGGGGGCGGTGAGACCCAGTACTTC
D: NA; size: NA; V: TRBV30; J: TRBJ1-2; CDR3: CAWTERAEQGYTF; DNA: TGTGCCTGGACCGAGCGGGCCGAGCAGGGCTACACCTTC
D: NA; size: few; V: TRBV5-1; J: TRBJ2-3; CDR3: CASSFGDFTDTQYF; DNA: TGCGCCAGCAGCTTTGGTGACTTCACAGATACGCAGTATTTT
D: TRBD1; size: NA; V: TRBV2; J: TRBJ2-7; CDR3: CASGGQSSYEQYF; DNA: TGTGCCAGCGGGGGACAGAGCTCCTACGAGCAGTACTTC
D: NA; size: NA; V: TRBV19; J: TRBJ1-5; CDR3: CASSVLYSNQPQHF; DNA: TGTGCCAGTAGTGTATTATATAGCAATCAGCCCCAGCATTTT
D: TRBD2; size: NA; V: TRBV7-9; J: TRBJ2-5; CDR3: CASSGRGGETQYF; DNA: TGTGCCAGCAGCGGGAGGGGTGGCGAGACCCAGTACTTC
D: TRBD1; size: NA; V: TRBV6-2/TRBV6-3; J: TRBJ1-6; CDR3: CASSYSRQGMRNSPLHF; DNA: TGTGCCAGCAGTTACTCTAGACAGGGAATGCGCAATTCACCCCTCCACTTT
D: NA; size: once; V: TRBV19; J: TRBJ1-2; CDR3: CASNPDTTYNYGYTF; DNA: TGTGCCAGTAACCCTGACACAACTTATAACTATGGCTACACCTTC
D: TRBD1; size: NA; V: TRBV3-1/TRBV3-2; J: TRBJ1-2; CDR3: CASSQVFPTGLGNYGYTF; DNA: TGTGCCAGCAGCCAAGTCTTCCCGACAGGGCTGGGTAACTATGGCTACACCTTC
D: NA; size: NA; V: TRBV29-1; J: TRBJ2-3; CDR3: CSVDGVSTDTQYF; DNA: TGCAGCGTTGACGGAGTTAGCACAGATACGCAGTATTTT
D: NA; size: NA; V: TRBV24-1; J: TRBJ2-3; CDR3: CATRAGKNGDADTQYF; DNA: TGTGCCACCAGGGCAGGGAAAAACGGTGACGCAGATACGCAGTATTTT
D: NA; size: NA; V: TRBV28; J: TRBJ2-5; CDR3: CASSLRGIQAPLGQYF; DNA: TGTGCCAGCAGTTTAAGGGGGATACAGGCCCCCCTGGGCCAGTACTTC
D: TRBD1; size: NA; V: TRBV6-6; J: TRBJ2-7; CDR3: CASTSGQAEQYF; DNA: TGTGCCAGCACCTCCGGACAGGCTGAGCAGTACTTC
D: NA; size: NA; V: TRBV6-5; J: TRBJ2-7; CDR3: CASREVVAGTREQYF; DNA: TGTGCCAGCAGGGAGGTAGTGGCAGGGACTCGGGAGCAGTACTTC
D: NA; size: NA; V: TRBV30; J: TRBJ1-5; CDR3: CAWSDAVNQPQHF; DNA: TGTGCCTGGAGTGACGCAGTTAATCAGCCCCAGCATTTT
D: NA; size: NA; V: TRBV30; J: TRBJ1-1; CDR3: CAWSARAQGEAFF; DNA: TGTGCCTGGAGTGCTAGGGCCCAGGGTGAAGCTTTCTTT
D: TRBD1; size: once; V: TRBV5-1; J: TRBJ1-5; CDR3: CASSLGGPGQIRVRPQHF; DNA: TGCGCCAGCAGCTTGGGGGGACCGGGACAGATCCGCGTTAGGCCCCAGCATTTT
D: NA; size: NA; V: TRBV9; J: TRBJ1-3; CDR3: CASSQTDSSGNTIYF; DNA: TGTGCCAGCAGCCAAACAGACAGCTCTGGAAACACCATATATTTT
D: TRBD2; size: NA; V: TRBV7-2; J: TRBJ2-1; CDR3: CASSLGSSGYNEQFF; DNA: TGTGCCAGCAGCCTTGGATCTAGCGGGTACAATGAGCAGTTCTTC
D: NA; size: few; V: TRBV5-1; J: TRBJ1-1; CDR3: CASSLGQSEAFF; DNA: TGCGCCAGCAGCTTGGGACAGTCTGAAGCTTTCTTT